This T cell receptor (beta chain) originates from a study of cytomegalovirus exposure and HLA in healthy donors. Study in general: As an earlier analysis found, around 190 million T cells yielded 90 million to 140 million unique TCR beta sequences.

This clone appeared a single time. The antigen is unknown. Study observations and caveats: Earlier analysis yielded a pattern in which most TCR beta V segments were productive about 87% or about 30% of the time. Per published accounts, TCR beta sequences correctly predicted the HLA-A and HLA-B alleles of most subjects.

Trimming stripped 9 bases from V and 7 bases from J, with 18 bases between. CDR3 length: 13 residues. Germline V CDR1 and CDR2: SNHLY, FYNNEI. The primer mix had 60 Vbeta and 13 Jbeta primers. The protocol was immunoSEQ multiplex PCR, while the TCRdb copy is restricted to in-frame clones and leaves out a portion. The table lists 160,000 or so clones, around 90% of them singletons. The sequencing input was PBMCs. This chain uses TRBV2 with TRBJ1-2; tentative D call: TRBD1 (6 bases). This receptor was taken from a woman younger than 45 in good health and CMV-seronegative. CDR3 sequence reads: CARQATGMAGYTF. Here the CDR3 DNA reads TGTGCCAGGCAAGCCACAGGGATGGCTGGCTACACCTTC.